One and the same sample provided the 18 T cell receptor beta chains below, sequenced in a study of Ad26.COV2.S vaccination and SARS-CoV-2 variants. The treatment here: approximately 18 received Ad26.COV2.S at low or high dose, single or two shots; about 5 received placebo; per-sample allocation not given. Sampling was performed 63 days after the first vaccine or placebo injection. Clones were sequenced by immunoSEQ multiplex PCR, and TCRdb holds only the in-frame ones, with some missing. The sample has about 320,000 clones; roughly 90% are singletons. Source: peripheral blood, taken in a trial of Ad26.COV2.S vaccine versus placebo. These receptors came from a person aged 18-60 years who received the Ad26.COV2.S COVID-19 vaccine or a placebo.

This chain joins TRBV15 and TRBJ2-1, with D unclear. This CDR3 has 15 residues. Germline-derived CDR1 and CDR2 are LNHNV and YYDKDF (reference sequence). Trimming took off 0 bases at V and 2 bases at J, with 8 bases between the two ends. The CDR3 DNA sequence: TGTGCCACCAGCAGAGATATGCCTCCCTACAATGAGCAGTTCTTC. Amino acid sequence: CATSRDMPPYNEQFF.

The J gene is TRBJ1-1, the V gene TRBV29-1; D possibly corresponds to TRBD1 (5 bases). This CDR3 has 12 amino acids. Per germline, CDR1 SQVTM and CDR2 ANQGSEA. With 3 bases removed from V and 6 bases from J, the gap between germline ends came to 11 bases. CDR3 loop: CSVDEGAAEAFF. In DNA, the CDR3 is TGCAGCGTTGATGAAGGGGCGGCTGAAGCTTTCTTT.

CDR3 nucleotides: TGTGCCAGCAGTCAGGTCTGGAGTGGAAACACCATATATTTT. Encoded protein: CASSQVWSGNTIYF. The chain couples TRBV6-5 to TRBJ1-3; no firm D call. This CDR3 has 14 amino acids. Germline V gives CDR1 MNHEY, CDR2 SVGAGI. V gave up 5 bases and J gave up 3 bases, with 11 bases separating them.

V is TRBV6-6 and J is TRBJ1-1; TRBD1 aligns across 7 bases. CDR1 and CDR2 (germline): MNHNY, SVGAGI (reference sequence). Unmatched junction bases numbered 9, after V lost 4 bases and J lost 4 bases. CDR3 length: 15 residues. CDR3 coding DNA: TGTGCCAGCAGTTCGGTTGACAGGGTCGGCACTGAAGCTTTCTTT. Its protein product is CASSSVDRVGTEAFF.

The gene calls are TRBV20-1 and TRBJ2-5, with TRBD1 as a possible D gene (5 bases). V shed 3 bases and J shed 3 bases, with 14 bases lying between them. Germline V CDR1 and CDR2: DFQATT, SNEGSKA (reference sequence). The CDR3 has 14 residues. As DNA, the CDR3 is TGCAGTGCTAGTGGTCCCAGGGTAAAAGAGACCCAGTACTTC. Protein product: CSASGPRVKETQYF.

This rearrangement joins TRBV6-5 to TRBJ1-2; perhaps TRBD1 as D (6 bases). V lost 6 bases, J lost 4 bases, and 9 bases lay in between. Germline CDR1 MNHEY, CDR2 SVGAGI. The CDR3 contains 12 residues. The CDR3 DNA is TGTGCCAGCAGCAGGGGACCCTATGGCTACACCTTC. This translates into CASSRGPYGYTF.

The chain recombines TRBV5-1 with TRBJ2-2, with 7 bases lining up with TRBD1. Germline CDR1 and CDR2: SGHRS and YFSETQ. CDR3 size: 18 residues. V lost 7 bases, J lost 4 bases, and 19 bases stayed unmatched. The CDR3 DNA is TGCGCCAGCTTCTTTACGGGACAGCGAGTCGATTTCACCGGGGAGCTGTTTTTT. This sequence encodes CASFFTGQRVDFTGELFF. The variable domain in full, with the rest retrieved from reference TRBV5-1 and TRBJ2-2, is KAGVTQTPRYLIKTRGQQVTLSCSPISGHRSVSWYQQTPGQGLQFLFEYFSETQRNKGNFPGRFSGRQFSNSRSEMNVSTLELGDSALYLCASFFTGQRVDFTGELFFGEGSRLTVL.

The CDR3 coding sequence is TGTGCCAGCAGCCCCCGGGGTTTGCCCACAGATACGCAGTATTTT. Translation gives CASSPRGLPTDTQYF. The chain employs TRBV27 and TRBJ2-3, with a possible D match to TRBD2 (5 bases). The germline V gene has CDR1 MNHEY and CDR2 SMNVEV (reference sequence). The length of the CDR3 is 15 residues. Trimming cost V 6 bases and J 2 bases, with 15 bases left between them.

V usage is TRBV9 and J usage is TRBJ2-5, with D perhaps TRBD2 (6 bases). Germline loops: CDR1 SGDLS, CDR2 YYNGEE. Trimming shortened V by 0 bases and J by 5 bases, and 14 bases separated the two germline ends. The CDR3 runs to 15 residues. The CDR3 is CASSVGETRWETQYF. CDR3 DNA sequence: TGTGCCAGCAGCGTAGGCGAGACTAGGTGGGAGACCCAGTACTTC.

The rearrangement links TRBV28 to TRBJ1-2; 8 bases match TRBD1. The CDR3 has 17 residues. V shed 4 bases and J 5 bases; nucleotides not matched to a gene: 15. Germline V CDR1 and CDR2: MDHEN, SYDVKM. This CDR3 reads CASSSQRLQGERYGYTF. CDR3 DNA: TGTGCCAGCAGTTCCCAACGGCTACAGGGGGAGAGGTATGGCTACACCTTC.

The CDR3: CASSLLSGGGPGELFF. The CDR3 DNA follows: TGTGCCAGCAGCTTATTGAGCGGTGGGGGACCCGGGGAGCTGTTTTTT. The J gene is TRBJ2-2, the V gene TRBV7-6; D is perhaps TRBD1 or TRBD2 (5 bases each). Germline lookup yields CDR1 SGHVS and CDR2 FNYEAQ. Between the trimmed V and J ends, which lost 2 bases and 6 bases, there was a span of 16 bases. The CDR3 contains 16 residues.

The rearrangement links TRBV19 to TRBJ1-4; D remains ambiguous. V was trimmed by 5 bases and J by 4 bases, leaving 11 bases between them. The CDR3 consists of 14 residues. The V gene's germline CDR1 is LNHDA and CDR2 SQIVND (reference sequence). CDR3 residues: CASSAQTFNEKLFF. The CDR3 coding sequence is TGTGCCAGTAGTGCACAGACTTTTAATGAAAAACTGTTTTTT.

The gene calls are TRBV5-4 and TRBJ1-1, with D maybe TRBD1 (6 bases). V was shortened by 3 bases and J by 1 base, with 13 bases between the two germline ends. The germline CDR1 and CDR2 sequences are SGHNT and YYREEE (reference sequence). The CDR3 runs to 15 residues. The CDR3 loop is CASSWNSRGNTEAFF. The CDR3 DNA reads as TGTGCCAGCAGCTGGAATAGCAGGGGGAACACTGAAGCTTTCTTT.

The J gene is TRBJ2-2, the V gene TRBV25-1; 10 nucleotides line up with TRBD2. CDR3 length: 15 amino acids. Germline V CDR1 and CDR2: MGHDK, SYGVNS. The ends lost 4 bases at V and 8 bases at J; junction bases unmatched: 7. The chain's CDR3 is CASSVASGRLGELFF. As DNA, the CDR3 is TGTGCCAGCAGTGTGGCTAGCGGGAGATTGGGGGAGCTGTTTTTT. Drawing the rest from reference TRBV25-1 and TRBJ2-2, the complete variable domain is EADIYQTPRYLVIGTGKKITLECSQTMGHDKMYWYQQDPGMELHLIHYSYGVNSTEKGDLSSESTVSRIRTEHFPLTLESARPSHTSQYLCASSVASGRLGELFFGEGSRLTVL.

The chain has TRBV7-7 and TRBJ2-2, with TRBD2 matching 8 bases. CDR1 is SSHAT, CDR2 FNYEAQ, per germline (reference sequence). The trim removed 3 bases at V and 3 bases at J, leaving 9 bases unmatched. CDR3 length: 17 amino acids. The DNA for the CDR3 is TGTGCCAGCAGCTTCCGGGGGGGAGGGAGAGACACCGGGGAGCTGTTTTTT. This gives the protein CASSFRGGGRDTGELFF.

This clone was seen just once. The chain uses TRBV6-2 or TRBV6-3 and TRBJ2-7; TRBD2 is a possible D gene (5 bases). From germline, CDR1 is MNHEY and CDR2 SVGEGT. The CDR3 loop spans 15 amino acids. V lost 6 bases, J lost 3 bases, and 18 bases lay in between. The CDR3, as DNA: TGTGCCAGCAGCCCGCTGAAGGACGGGATCTACGAGCAGTACGTC. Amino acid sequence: CASSPLKDGIYEQYV.

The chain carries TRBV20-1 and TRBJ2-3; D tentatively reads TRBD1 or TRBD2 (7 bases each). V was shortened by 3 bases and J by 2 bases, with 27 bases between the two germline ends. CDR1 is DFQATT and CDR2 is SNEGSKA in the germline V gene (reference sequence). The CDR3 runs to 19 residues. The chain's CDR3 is CSASLSPGGPSGYTDTQYF. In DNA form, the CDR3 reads TGCAGTGCTAGTCTTTCGCCAGGGGGGCCTAGCGGCTACACAGATACGCAGTATTTT.

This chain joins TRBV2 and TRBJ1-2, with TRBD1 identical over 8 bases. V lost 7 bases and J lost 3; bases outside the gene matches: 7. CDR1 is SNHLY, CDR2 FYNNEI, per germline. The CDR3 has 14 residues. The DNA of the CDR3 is TGTGCCAGCAAGGTGCAGGGGGCGGACTATGGCTACACCTTC. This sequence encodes CASKVQGADYGYTF. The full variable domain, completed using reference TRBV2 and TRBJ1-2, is EPEVTQTPSHQVTQMGQEVILRCVPISNHLYFYWYRQILGQKVEFLVSFYNNEISEKSEIFDDQFSVERPDGSNFTLKIRSTKLEDSAMYFCASKVQGADYGYTFGSGTRLTVV.